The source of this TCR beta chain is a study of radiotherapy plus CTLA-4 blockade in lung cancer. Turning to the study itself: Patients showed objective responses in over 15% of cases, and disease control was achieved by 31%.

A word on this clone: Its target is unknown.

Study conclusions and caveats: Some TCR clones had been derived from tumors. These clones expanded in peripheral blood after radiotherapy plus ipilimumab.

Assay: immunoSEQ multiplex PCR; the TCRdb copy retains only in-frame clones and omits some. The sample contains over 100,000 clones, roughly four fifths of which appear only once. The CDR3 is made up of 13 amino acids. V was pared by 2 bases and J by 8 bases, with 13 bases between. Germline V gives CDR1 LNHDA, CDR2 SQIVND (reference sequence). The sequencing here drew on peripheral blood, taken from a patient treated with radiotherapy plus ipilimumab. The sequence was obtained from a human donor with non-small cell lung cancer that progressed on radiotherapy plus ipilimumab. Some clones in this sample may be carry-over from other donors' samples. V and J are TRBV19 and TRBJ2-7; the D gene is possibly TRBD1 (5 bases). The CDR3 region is CASSINQGVKQYF. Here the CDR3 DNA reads TGTGCCAGTAGTATAAACCAAGGGGTTAAGCAGTACTTC. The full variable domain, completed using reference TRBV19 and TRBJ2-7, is DGGITQSPKYLFRKEGQNVTLSCEQNLNHDAMYWYRQDPGQGLRLIYYSQIVNDFQKGDIAEGYSVSREKKESFPLTVTSAQKNPTAFYLCASSINQGVKQYFGPGTRLTVT.